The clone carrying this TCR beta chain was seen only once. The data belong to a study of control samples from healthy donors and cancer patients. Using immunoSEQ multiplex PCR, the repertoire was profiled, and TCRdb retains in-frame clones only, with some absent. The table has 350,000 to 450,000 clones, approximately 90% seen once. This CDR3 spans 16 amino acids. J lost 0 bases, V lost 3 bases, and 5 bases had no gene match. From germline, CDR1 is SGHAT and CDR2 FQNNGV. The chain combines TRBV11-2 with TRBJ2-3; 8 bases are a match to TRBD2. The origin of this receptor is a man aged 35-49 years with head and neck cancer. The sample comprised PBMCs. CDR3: CASSFVSGESTDTQYF. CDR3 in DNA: TGTGCCAGCAGCTTTGTTAGCGGGGAGAGCACAGATACGCAGTATTTT.